This passage covers 14 T cell receptor beta chains from one sample sequenced in a study of T cells in Graves' hyperthyroidism and ophthalmopathy. The investigators amplified TCR beta CDR3 regions from RNA transcripts. The study used the HTBI primer set for a first-round RT-PCR of the TCR CDR3. TCRdb itself ran the multiplex PCR reads through MiXCR, one entry per CDR3 protein. The table lists a few hundred thousand distinct CDR3 sequences, less than 20% of them singletons. Sequencing was done on a sample of blood. All receptors derive from a woman aged 25-40 years with Graves' hyperthyroidism.

This sequence joins TRBV4-1 and TRBJ2-7; perhaps D is TRBD1 or TRBD2 (5 bases each). The germline V gene encodes CDR1 MGHRA and CDR2 YSYEKL. Trimming shortened V by 0 bases and J by 3 bases, and 15 bases separated the two germline ends. The CDR3 loop spans 16 amino acids. DNA for the CDR3: TGCGCCAGCAGCCAAGATTGGGGTGGGGGTAACTACGAGCAGTACTTC. Translation gives CASSQDWGGGNYEQYF.

This clonotype has at least ten counts. In DNA, the CDR3 is TGTGCCAGCAGCCGTAACAGGGGTGGGGAGCAGTACTTC. Residues: CASSRNRGGEQYF. The rearrangement links TRBV27 to TRBJ2-7; 7 nucleotides match TRBD1. The V gene end was trimmed by 6 bases and the J gene end by 7 bases; junction bases not matched to a gene: 9. Germline V gene sequence: CDR1 MNHEY, CDR2 SMNVEV (reference sequence). The CDR3 is made up of 13 amino acids.

This clonotype was counted many times. This sequence joins TRBV7-9 and TRBJ2-7, with 11 bases lining up with TRBD2. Trimming at V came to 2 bases and at J to 6 bases, leaving 6 bases not matched to a gene. The germline gives CDR1 SEHNR, CDR2 FQNEAQ (reference sequence). This CDR3 comprises 15 residues. The CDR3 coding sequence is TGTGCCAGCAGCTTACTAGCGGGAGGCGGGGGCGAGCAGTACTTC. It specifies CASSLLAGGGGEQYF.

The rearrangement joins TRBV5-6 to TRBJ2-5; 8 bases are shared with TRBD2. The V segment lost 0 bases and the J segment 5 bases; nucleotides outside the gene matches: 6. The CDR3 sequence is 15 residues long. The germline V gene encodes CDR1 SGHDT and CDR2 YYEEEE. CDR3 amino acids: CASSLEASGRETQYF. The CDR3 nucleotides are TGTGCCAGCAGCTTGGAGGCTAGCGGGCGGGAGACCCAGTACTTC.

The chain employs TRBV6-1 and TRBJ1-5; D uncertain. This CDR3 has 12 residues. The germline V gene has CDR1 MNHNS and CDR2 SASEGT. V lost 5 bases and J 9 bases, leaving 11 bases between the germline ends. This CDR3 reads CASSRVGLPQHF. The DNA of the CDR3 is TGTGCCAGCAGTAGGGTGGGGTTGCCCCAGCATTTT.

This clonotype has at least ten counts. The genes are TRBV6-1 and TRBJ2-7; TRBD1 is a possible D gene (6 bases). The germline V and J ends were trimmed by 5 bases and 1 base, with 15 bases remaining between them. The germline CDR1 and CDR2 sequences are MNHNS and SASEGT. The CDR3 covers 15 residues. CDR3 bases: TGTGCCAGCAGTAAGCACAGGGTGGGATCCTACGAGCAGTACTTC. This encodes CASSKHRVGSYEQYF.

This clonotype was recorded a few times. The chain combines TRBV5-4 with TRBJ1-2; D not certain. The CDR3 sequence is 14 residues long. Trimming removed 0 bases at V and 0 bases at J, with 6 bases between. The V gene's germline CDR1 is SGHNT and CDR2 YYREEE (reference sequence). The CDR3 region has the DNA TGTGCCAGCAGCTTGGTCGGAGCTAACTATGGCTACACCTTC. This codes for CASSLVGANYGYTF.

This clonotype was counted a few times. The V gene is TRBV20-1, the J gene TRBJ1-1, with D tentatively TRBD1 (5 bases). V gave up 2 bases and J gave up 3 bases, with 16 bases separating them. The CDR3 is 15 residues long. Looked up from germline, CDR1 is DFQATT and CDR2 is SNEGSKA (reference sequence). The CDR3 region is CSARTFGRGDTEAFF. CDR3 nucleotide sequence: TGCAGTGCTAGAACTTTCGGGCGGGGGGACACTGAAGCTTTCTTT.

This chain uses TRBV9 with TRBJ2-7; D uncertain. CDR3 size: 16 residues. The V gene lost 0 bases and the J gene lost 5 bases, with 18 bases spanning the gap. Germline values: CDR1 SGDLS, CDR2 YYNGEE. Here the CDR3 DNA reads TGTGCCAGCAGCGTAGCCGCGAATGCCTCGCCCAACGAGCAGTACTTC. Amino acids: CASSVAANASPNEQYF.

The V call is TRBV12-3 or TRBV12-4, the J call TRBJ1-2; 9 bases are a match to TRBD1. The CDR3 contains 18 residues. Trimming at V came to 3 bases and at J to 4 bases, leaving 15 bases not matched to a gene. CDR3 DNA: TGTGCCAGCAGTTTCTATCGGGACAGGGTCCCGCCCCCCTATGGCTACACCTTC. Translating it yields CASSFYRDRVPPPYGYTF.

Regarding this clonotype: This may be a read error: a much more frequent sequence differs by one nucleotide. J is TRBJ1-2 and V is TRBV28; D gene uncertain. Germline V lookup: CDR1 MDHEN, CDR2 SYDVKM. The CDR3 has 14 amino acids. The DNA for the CDR3 is TGTTCCAGCAGTTTAAGCCAGGATAACTATGGCTACACCTTC. Protein sequence: CSSSLSQDNYGYTF.

V usage is TRBV9 and J usage is TRBJ1-1; perhaps TRBD1 as D (6 bases). This CDR3 spans 13 amino acids. Germline assignment: CDR1 SGDLS and CDR2 YYNGEE. The germline V and J ends were trimmed by 4 bases and 6 bases, with 13 bases remaining between them. CDR3 in DNA: TGTGCCAGCAGCTCAACAGGGAAACCTGAAGCTTTCTTT. This encodes CASSSTGKPEAFF.

Only a few counts were recorded for this clonotype. The chain couples TRBV29-1 to TRBJ2-2; 7 nucleotides agree with TRBD2. The CDR3 contains 14 residues. J was trimmed by 2 bases and V by 5 bases; bases with no gene match: 5. CDR1 SQVTM and CDR2 ANQGSEA come from the germline V gene. DNA of the CDR3: TGCAGCGTTCCCTTAGCGGGCAACACCGGGGAGCTGTTTTTT. Its translation: CSVPLAGNTGELFF.

This clonotype has ten or more counts. This chain uses TRBV12-3 or TRBV12-4 with TRBJ2-5, with 10 bases fitting TRBD2. The ends lost 3 bases at V and 4 bases at J; junction bases unmatched: 8. The CDR3 has 16 amino acids. CDR3 residues: CASSFRVAGGRETQYF. The CDR3 nucleotides are TGTGCCAGCAGTTTCAGGGTAGCGGGAGGACGAGAGACCCAGTACTTC.